The clone carrying this T cell receptor beta chain was seen only a few times. The entry originates in a study of blood T cell repertoires in COVID-19. Germline loops: CDR1 MNHNY, CDR2 SVGAGI (reference sequence). The CDR3 runs 13 residues. V lost 5 bases and J 6 bases, leaving 11 bases between the germline ends. Clones were read by immunoSEQ multiplex PCR, and TCRdb kept only the in-frame ones, dropping some. The sample yields around 220,000 clones, around 87% seen once. V usage is TRBV6-6 and J usage is TRBJ2-1; a weak D match, TRBD2 (5 bases). The sequencing sample was made of peripheral blood. This TCR was recovered from a woman between 45 and 65 years old with COVID-19, enrolled during active disease. The CDR3 DNA reads TGTGCCAGCAGTCCCGCCGGGGTCAATGAGCAGTTCTTC. Translating gives CASSPAGVNEQFF.